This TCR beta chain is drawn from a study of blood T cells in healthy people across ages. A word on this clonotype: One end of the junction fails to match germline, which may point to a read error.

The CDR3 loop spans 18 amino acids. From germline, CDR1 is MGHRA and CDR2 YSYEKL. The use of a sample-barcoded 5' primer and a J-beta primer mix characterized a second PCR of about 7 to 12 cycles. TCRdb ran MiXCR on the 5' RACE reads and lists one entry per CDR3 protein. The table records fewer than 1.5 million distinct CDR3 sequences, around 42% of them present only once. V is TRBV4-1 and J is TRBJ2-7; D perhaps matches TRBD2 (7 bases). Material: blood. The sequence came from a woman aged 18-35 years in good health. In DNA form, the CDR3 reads TGCGCCAGCGGCCAAGATTTGCGGGGGCCGGAGAGGATTTACGAGCAGTACTTC. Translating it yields CASGQDLRGPERIYEQYF.